What follows are 8 T cell receptor beta chains derived from one specimen sequenced in a study of CD8+CD57+ T cells in acquired aplastic anemia. The patients chosen for sequencing had shown expansion of CD8+CD57+ cells (detected by flow cytometry). Profiling of TCR beta VDJ combinations and CDR3 sequences used genomic DNA as template. TCRdb called the reads again in MiXCR, with one record for every CDR3 protein. The sample holds roughly 260,000 distinct CDR3 sequences; around 45% are singletons and the top ten take 7% to 9.5%. The sequencing sample was made of sorted CD4+, CD8+, or CD8+CD57+ T cells (not recorded which) from PBMCs. These receptors were obtained from a human donor with aplastic anemia.

The rearrangement links TRBV19 to TRBJ1-2; 9 nucleotides line up with TRBD1. Losses at the gene ends were 6 bases for V and 5 bases for J; bases not matched to a gene: 7. This CDR3 has 14 amino acids. The germline V gene encodes CDR1 LNHDA and CDR2 SQIVND (reference sequence). The CDR3 reads CASSDPGQGYGYTF. CDR3 DNA sequence: TGTGCCAGTAGCGATCCGGGACAGGGATATGGCTACACCTTC.

This clonotype was recorded many times. The V call is TRBV20-1, the J call TRBJ1-1; 9 nucleotides align to TRBD1. CDR3 length: 14 residues. V trimming: 6 bases; J trimming: 4 bases; junction bases outside the gene matches: 9. CDR1 DFQATT and CDR2 SNEGSKA come from the germline V gene (reference sequence). The CDR3 spells CSATSKDRGTEAFF. The CDR3 DNA is TGCAGTGCAACCTCAAAGGACAGGGGCACTGAAGCTTTCTTT.

The chain carries TRBV5-1 and TRBJ2-3, with D perhaps matching TRBD2 (6 bases). The CDR3 is 15 residues long. Trimming left V 5 bases short and J 2 bases short, with 15 bases between. Germline CDR1 SGHRS, CDR2 YFSETQ. The CDR3 is CASSSGLANTDTQYF. In DNA form, the CDR3 reads TGCGCCAGCAGTTCGGGACTGGCGAACACAGATACGCAGTATTTT.

This clonotype was seen ten or more times. The V call is TRBV13, the J call TRBJ2-7; no definite D call. CDR1 is PRHDT, CDR2 FYEKMQ, per germline (reference sequence). CDR3 length equals 12 residues. Trimming removed 6 bases at V and 6 bases at J, with 12 bases between. The CDR3 protein is CASRGRFSEQYF. CDR3 bases: TGTGCCAGCAGAGGTCGGTTTTCCGAGCAGTACTTC.

About this clonotype: The junction differs from germline at one of its ends, possibly a read error. The chain combines TRBV2 with TRBJ2-7; D uncertain. The germline V gene encodes CDR1 SNHLY and CDR2 FYNNEI. The CDR3 runs 9 residues. CDR3 loop: CATNLEQHF. DNA of the CDR3: TGTGCCACCAACCTCGAGCAGCACTTC. The full variable domain, in which reference TRBV2 and TRBJ2-7 provide the parts outside the CDR3, is EPEVTQTPSHQVTQMGQEVILRCVPISNHLYFYWYRQILGQKVEFLVSFYNNEISEKSEIFDDQFSVERPDGSNFTLKIRSTKLEDSAMYFCATNLEQHFGPGTRLTVT.

The CDR3 loop reads CSVKEGGTDTQYF. In DNA form, the CDR3 reads TGCAGCGTGAAGGAAGGGGGCACAGATACGCAGTATTTT. The rearrangement links TRBV29-1 to TRBJ2-3; tentative D call: TRBD1 (5 bases). Trimming removed 6 bases at V and 1 base at J, with 11 bases between. The CDR3 covers 13 residues. Germline V gene data show CDR1 as SQVTM and CDR2 as ANQGSEA.

The rearrangement links TRBV27 to TRBJ1-1; 11 nucleotides align to TRBD1. The CDR3 is made up of 15 amino acids. J gave up 7 bases and V 5 bases, and 9 bases lay outside the gene matches. Looked up from germline, CDR1 is MNHEY and CDR2 is SMNVEV (reference sequence). The CDR3 loop reads CASSPRTGGAIEAFF. CDR3 sequence (DNA): TGTGCCAGCAGTCCACGGACAGGGGGCGCGATTGAAGCTTTCTTT.

This clonotype was seen at least ten times. This chain connects TRBV11-3 to TRBJ2-1, with 9 bases lining up with TRBD2. CDR1 and CDR2 (germline): SGHNT, YENEEA. This CDR3 is built from 15 residues. V dropped 4 bases and J dropped 7; count of bases not matched to a gene: 8. DNA for the CDR3: TGTGCCAGCAGCTCCCCGGGACTAGCTGGAAATGAGCAGTTCTTC. Protein product: CASSSPGLAGNEQFF.